Only a few counts were recorded for the clone carrying this T cell receptor (beta chain). CDR1 and CDR2 from the germline V gene are SGHVT and SQSDAQ. Trimming pared 1 base from V and 3 bases from J, leaving 8 bases between. CDR3 length: 14 amino acids. The sample belongs to a study of glioma-infiltrating T cells. Study details: Glioblastomas were WHO grade IV, sampled at first diagnosis; low-grade were grade II. About 920,000 peripheral T cells were targeted at roughly 4.5- to 10-fold coverage. Glioma patients had dexamethasone for six or fewer days before surgery.

Using RNA template, CDR3s of TCR alpha and beta were amplified with iRepertoire arm-PCR. Input was about 100-450 ng of tissue mRNA or PBMC total RNA. TCRdb fed the multiplex PCR reads into MiXCR, producing one record per CDR3 protein. The sample lists a few hundred thousand distinct CDR3 sequences, 41% seen once, with 12% in the top ten. The chain joins TRBV7-4 to TRBJ2-3; D is uncertain. Material: glioma tissue, nonneoplastic brain tissue, or PBMCs (not recorded which). This receptor was identified in a human donor with low-grade glioma or glioblastoma, undergoing nonglioma brain surgery, or in good health (not recorded which). The CDR3 nucleotides are TGTGCCAGCAGCTTAGTGCCTAGAACAGATACGCAGTATTTT. Its translation is CASSLVPRTDTQYF.